Following are 21 T cell receptor beta chains from one sample sequenced in a study of Ad26.COV2.S vaccination and SARS-CoV-2 variants. Sequenced by immunoSEQ multiplex PCR; TCRdb stores in-frame clones only, minus some. The table includes 300,000 to 400,000 clones, 92% detected once. This specimen consisted of peripheral blood, obtained after recovery from COVID-19. These receptors were obtained from a human donor who had recovered from COVID-19.

The chain is built from TRBV7-9 and TRBJ2-3, with TRBD1 as a possible D gene (6 bases). This CDR3 contains 15 residues. The germline V gene has CDR1 SEHNR and CDR2 FQNEAQ (reference sequence). The V and J ends lost 6 bases and 0 bases respectively, with 13 bases between them. CDR3 sequence (DNA): TGTGCCAGCAGACTGGGGACACCTAGCACAGATACGCAGTATTTT. Translation gives CASRLGTPSTDTQYF.

The V and J genes are TRBV5-1 and TRBJ1-4; 9 bases agree with TRBD1. V was clipped by 4 bases and J by 7 bases; unmatched bases: 5. Germline lookup yields CDR1 SGHRS and CDR2 YFSETQ. The CDR3 has 14 amino acids. The CDR3 coding sequence is TGCGCCAGCAGCCCGGGACAGGGTGGTGAAAAACTGTTTTTT. Protein: CASSPGQGGEKLFF. Variable domain in full (rest from reference TRBV5-1 and TRBJ1-4): KAGVTQTPRYLIKTRGQQVTLSCSPISGHRSVSWYQQTPGQGLQFLFEYFSETQRNKGNFPGRFSGRQFSNSRSEMNVSTLELGDSALYLCASSPGQGGEKLFFGSGTQLSVL.

The rearrangement links TRBV5-8 to TRBJ1-5; 10 nucleotides align to TRBD1. Germline CDR1 is SGHTS and CDR2 is YDEGEE. V lost 3 bases to trimming and J lost 5 bases; unmatched junction nucleotides: 20. The CDR3 sequence is 20 residues long. The DNA for the CDR3 is TGTGCCAGCAGCTGGACACCTGACAGGGGGCCCCATGGAGGGGATCAGCCCCAGCATTTT. Translating gives CASSWTPDRGPHGGDQPQHF.

This clone was counted between two and nine times. The genes are TRBV27 and TRBJ2-1, with D maybe TRBD1 (6 bases). The germline V and J ends were trimmed by 5 bases and 4 bases, with 21 bases remaining between them. Germline CDR1 and CDR2: MNHEY and SMNVEV (reference sequence). There are 17 residues in the CDR3. The CDR3 nucleotides are TGTGCCAGCAGTCGAATCTCTGGACAGATCTTATACAATGAGCAGTTCTTC. Translated, it gives CASSRISGQILYNEQFF.

The chain employs TRBV6-5 and TRBJ2-5; no clear D. The CDR3 covers 11 residues. The ends were cut back, 9 bases at V and 3 bases at J, with 8 bases in the middle. From germline, CDR1 is MNHEY and CDR2 SVGAGI. CDR3 in DNA: TGTGCCAGTACCGCGAAAGAGACCCAGTACTTC. Amino acid sequence: CASTAKETQYF.

The chain couples TRBV10-1 to TRBJ2-3; the match to TRBD1 covers 7 bases. The germline CDR1 and CDR2 sequences are WNHNN and SYGVQD (reference sequence). This CDR3 has 12 residues. After removal of 6 bases from V and 5 bases from J, the junction contained 2 bases not matched to a gene. This chain's CDR3 is CASRDREDTQYF. The CDR3 DNA is TGCGCCAGCAGAGACAGGGAAGATACGCAGTATTTT.

CDR3 sequence (DNA): TGTGCCAGTAGTATTTCAAAATGGACATCGGCTGAAGCTTTCTTT. Its protein product is CASSISKWTSAEAFF. J is TRBJ1-1 and V is TRBV19; weak D call: TRBD1 (5 bases). Germline CDR1 and CDR2: LNHDA and SQIVND (reference sequence). V was trimmed by 3 bases and J by 6 bases, leaving 17 bases between them. The CDR3 length is 15 residues.

This chain joins TRBV6-1 and TRBJ2-1; D may be TRBD2 (5 bases). The CDR3 sequence is 14 residues long. The V gene's germline CDR1 is MNHNS and CDR2 SASEGT. V gave up 5 bases and J gave up 5 bases, with 13 bases separating them. The DNA of the CDR3 is TGTGCCAGCAGTAAAACGGGATCCAACAATGAGCAGTTCTTC. Translating it yields CASSKTGSNNEQFF.

The chain couples TRBV5-1 to TRBJ1-3; 7 nucleotides align to TRBD1. Germline V gene lookup returns CDR1 SGHRS and CDR2 YFSETQ. Germline trimming cut 4 bases from V and 0 bases from J; bases unmatched to any gene: 7. CDR3 size: 16 residues. The CDR3 DNA sequence: TGCGCCAGCAGCGGGGGACAGACGAGCTCTGGAAACACCATATATTTT. Translation gives CASSGGQTSSGNTIYF.

The gene calls are TRBV6-5 and TRBJ1-2; the D is unclear. Germline V gives CDR1 MNHEY, CDR2 SVGAGI. The ends were cut back, 8 bases at V and 5 bases at J, with 21 bases in the middle. This CDR3 comprises 15 residues. The CDR3 reads CASRFVGRGRYGYTF. CDR3 nucleotide sequence: TGTGCCAGCCGTTTCGTGGGTCGGGGTAGATATGGCTACACCTTC.

The chain is built from TRBV13 and TRBJ1-1; 8 nucleotides line up with TRBD1. The CDR3 has 13 residues. The germline V gene encodes CDR1 PRHDT and CDR2 FYEKMQ (reference sequence). The V and J ends lost 7 bases and 6 bases, in that order; junction bases with no gene match: 7. CDR3 DNA sequence: TGTGCCAGCAACAGGGGGATCCGCGCTGAAGCTTTCTTT. This sequence encodes CASNRGIRAEAFF.

The table lists this clone with a few counts. The V call is TRBV2, the J call TRBJ1-5, with D possibly matching TRBD1 (5 bases). This CDR3 is 13 amino acids long. Trimming shortened V by 6 bases and J by 4 bases, and 10 bases separated the two germline ends. Germline V gene data show CDR1 as SNHLY and CDR2 as FYNNEI. DNA of the CDR3: TGTGCCAGCAGCGGGGACTCAAATCAGCCCCAGCATTTT. The encoded protein is CASSGDSNQPQHF.

This clone was counted once. The V call is TRBV9, the J call TRBJ1-2, with D perhaps matching TRBD1 (6 bases). The germline V gene has CDR1 SGDLS and CDR2 YYNGEE. Trimming removed 1 base at V and 2 bases at J, with 12 bases between. The CDR3 sequence is 15 residues long. The CDR3 DNA sequence: TGTGCCAGCAGCGTACTAACAGGGACCAACTATGGCTACACCTTC. This gives the protein CASSVLTGTNYGYTF.

This rearrangement joins TRBV7-9 to TRBJ2-3; 11 bases are a match to TRBD2. CDR3 length: 14 residues. Losses at the gene ends were 7 bases for V and 4 bases for J; bases not matched to a gene: 4. Germline V gives CDR1 SEHNR, CDR2 FQNEAQ (reference sequence). The DNA of the CDR3 is TGTGCCAGCACCTTTAGCGGGGGGGCAGATACGCAGTATTTT. Translating gives CASTFSGGADTQYF. The whole variable domain, remainder taken from reference TRBV7-9 and TRBJ2-3, is DTGVSQNPRHKITKRGQNVTFRCDPISEHNRLYWYRQTLGQGPEFLTYFQNEAQLEKSRLLSDRFSAERPKGSFSTLEIQRTEQGDSAMYLCASTFSGGADTQYFGPGTRLTVL.

The genes are TRBV3-1 (or the pseudogene TRBV3-2) and TRBJ2-1; 8 nucleotides line up with TRBD2. The CDR3 runs to 16 residues. Germline V gene data show CDR1 as LGHDT and CDR2 as YNNKEL (reference sequence). The ends lost 1 base at V and 3 bases at J; junction bases unmatched: 5. CDR3 nucleotide sequence: TGTGCCAGCAGCCAAGCGCGCGGGGGGTACTACAATGAGCAGTTCTTC. Amino acids: CASSQARGGYYNEQFF.

V is TRBV9 and J is TRBJ2-7, with D maybe TRBD2 (5 bases). V lost 4 bases, J lost 1 base, and 21 bases lay in between. In germline, CDR1 is SGDLS, CDR2 YYNGEE. CDR3 length equals 17 residues. Here the CDR3 DNA reads TGTGCCAGCAGCCCCCGAGAACCTAGCCGAGGGTCCTACGAGCAGTACTTC. This codes for CASSPREPSRGSYEQYF. Variable domain in full (rest from reference TRBV9 and TRBJ2-7): DSGVTQTPKHLITATGQRVTLRCSPRSGDLSVYWYQQSLDQGLQFLIQYYNGEERAKGNILERFSAQQFPDLHSELNLSSLELGDSALYFCASSPREPSRGSYEQYFGPGTRLTVT.

The chain couples TRBV12-3 or TRBV12-4 to TRBJ2-2; no reliable D call. This CDR3 contains 11 residues. The V gene lost 8 bases and the J gene lost 5 bases, with 6 bases spanning the gap. The CDR3 reads CASGKTGELFF. As DNA, the CDR3 is TGTGCCAGCGGTAAAACCGGGGAGCTGTTTTTT.

V and J are TRBV12-5 and TRBJ2-7; D is uncertain. V lost 5 bases, J lost 6 bases, and 11 bases lay in between. CDR1 and CDR2 (germline): LGHNT, FRNRAP. This CDR3 region has 12 residues. CDR3: CASGPEPTEQYF. CDR3 sequence (DNA): TGTGCTAGTGGTCCTGAACCCACCGAGCAGTACTTC.

The V gene is TRBV10-1, the J gene TRBJ1-1, with TRBD1 identical over 7 bases. The J segment lost 8 bases and the V segment lost 4 bases, leaving 10 bases of the junction unmatched. The germline V gene has CDR1 WNHNN and CDR2 SYGVQD (reference sequence). The CDR3 runs to 14 residues. The chain's CDR3 is CASSVNRGTGEAFF. The CDR3, as DNA: TGCGCCAGCAGTGTAAACAGGGGAACGGGGGAAGCTTTCTTT.

The CDR3 region is CASSQLAGVDEQFF. CDR3 bases: TGTGCCAGCAGCCAACTAGCGGGGGTGGATGAGCAGTTCTTC. This chain connects TRBV3-1 (or the pseudogene TRBV3-2) to TRBJ2-1; 10 nucleotides align to TRBD2. The CDR3 runs 14 residues. Germline loops: CDR1 LGHDT, CDR2 YNNKEL (reference sequence). V dropped 2 bases and J dropped 8; count of bases not matched to a gene: 3.

The J gene is TRBJ2-1, the V gene TRBV5-6; TRBD2 matches at 7 bases. V lost 2 bases, J lost 0 bases, and 8 bases stayed unmatched. Germline V gives CDR1 SGHDT, CDR2 YYEEEE. The CDR3 runs to 17 residues. CDR3 nucleotides: TGTGCCAGCAGCTTCGAGGGGCGGGGGAGCTCCTACAATGAGCAGTTCTTC. Translation: CASSFEGRGSSYNEQFF.